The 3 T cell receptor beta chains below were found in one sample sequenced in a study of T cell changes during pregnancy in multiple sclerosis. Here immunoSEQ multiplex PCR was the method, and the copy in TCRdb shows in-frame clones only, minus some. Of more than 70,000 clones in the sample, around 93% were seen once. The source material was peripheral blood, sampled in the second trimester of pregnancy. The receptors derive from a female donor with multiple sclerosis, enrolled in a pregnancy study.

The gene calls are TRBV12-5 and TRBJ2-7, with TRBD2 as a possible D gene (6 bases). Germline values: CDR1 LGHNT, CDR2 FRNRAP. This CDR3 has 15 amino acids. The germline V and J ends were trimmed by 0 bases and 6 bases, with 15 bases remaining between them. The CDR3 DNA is TGTGCTAGTGGTTTGGTAGTCGGGGACTTGGGCGAGCAGTACTTC. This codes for CASGLVVGDLGEQYF.

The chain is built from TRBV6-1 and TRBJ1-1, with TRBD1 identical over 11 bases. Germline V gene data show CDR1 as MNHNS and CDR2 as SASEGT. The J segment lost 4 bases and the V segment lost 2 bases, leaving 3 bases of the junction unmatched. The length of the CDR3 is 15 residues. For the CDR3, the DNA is TGTGCCAGCAGTGAACCGGGACAGGGGGGCACTGAAGCTTTCTTT. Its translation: CASSEPGQGGTEAFF.

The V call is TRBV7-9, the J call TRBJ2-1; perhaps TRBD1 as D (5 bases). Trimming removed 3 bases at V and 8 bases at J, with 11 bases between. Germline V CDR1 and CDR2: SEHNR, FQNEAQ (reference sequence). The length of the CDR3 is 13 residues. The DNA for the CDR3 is TGTGCCAGCAGCTTCCCAGGGTCCCATGAGCAGTTCTTC. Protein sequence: CASSFPGSHEQFF.